This entry features one TCR beta chain sequence. This specimen comes from a study of T cells in Graves' hyperthyroidism and ophthalmopathy. RNA transcripts provided the source from which TCR beta CDR3 regions were amplified. An initial round of RT-PCR targeting the TCR CDR3 relied on the HTBI primer set. TCRdb reprocessed the multiplex PCR reads with MiXCR, giving one entry per CDR3 protein. This sample has fewer than 750,000 distinct CDR3 sequences; 14% to 15% occur once, and the top ten carry around 4.5%. The sequence derives from a woman in her forties with Graves' ophthalmopathy. What was sequenced was blood.

The CDR3 region is CASRLVRITEAFF. CDR3 bases: TGTGCCAGCAGATTAGTTCGTATCACTGAAGCTTTCTTT. V gene TRBV6-5 combines with J gene TRBJ1-1, with D unresolved. The V gene's germline CDR1 is MNHEY and CDR2 SVGAGI. V was trimmed by 6 bases and J by 4 bases, leaving 12 bases between them. The CDR3 is made up of 13 amino acids.